A single sample is the source of the 9 T cell receptor beta chains below, sequenced in a study of T cells in Graves' hyperthyroidism and ophthalmopathy. There were TCR beta CDR3 regions amplified from RNA transcripts. The HTBI primer set served for first-round RT-PCR of the TCR CDR3. TCRdb passed the multiplex PCR reads through MiXCR, listing each CDR3 protein once. This table holds approximately 570,000 distinct CDR3 sequences, just under 20% found once. The specimen sequenced was blood. The origin of the receptors is a man in his forties or fifties with Graves' ophthalmopathy.

The CDR3 reads CASSERWYEQYF. The DNA for the CDR3 is TGTGCCAGCAGTGAGCGGTGGTACGAGCAGTACTTC. This chain uses TRBV6-1 with TRBJ2-7; D is uncertain. The germline V gene has CDR1 MNHNS and CDR2 SASEGT. The V gene lost 3 bases and the J gene lost 4 bases, with 7 bases spanning the gap. The CDR3 is 12 residues long.

The rearrangement uses TRBV5-4 and TRBJ2-7; 11 nucleotides agree with TRBD2. From germline, CDR1 is SGHNT and CDR2 YYREEE (reference sequence). V lost 0 bases to trimming and J lost 6 bases; unmatched junction nucleotides: 8. This CDR3 contains 16 residues. CDR3: CASSLGPTSGSFEQYF. CDR3 nucleotide sequence: TGTGCCAGCAGCTTGGGCCCAACTAGCGGGAGTTTCGAGCAGTACTTC.

The chain employs TRBV10-3 and TRBJ2-7; TRBD1 agrees at 7 bases. Germline-derived CDR1 and CDR2 are ENHRY and SYGVKD. Trimming removed 3 bases from V and 4 bases from J; junction bases left unmatched: 9. This CDR3 spans 15 amino acids. The CDR3 bases are TGTGCCATCAGTGAAAGGGGTCAGGGGGAATACGAGCAGTACTTC. Amino acids: CAISERGQGEYEQYF.

Ten or more counts support this clonotype. The chain couples TRBV7-3 to TRBJ1-1, with D tentatively TRBD1 (6 bases). Trimming cost V 0 bases and J 5 bases, with 7 bases left between them. The CDR3 runs 13 residues. Germline CDR1 and CDR2: SGHTA and FQGTGA. This CDR3 is CASSLTQGTEAFF. CDR3 coding DNA: TGTGCCAGCAGCTTAACCCAGGGGACTGAAGCTTTCTTT.

This clonotype was counted only a few times. The chain employs TRBV6-1 and TRBJ2-7; 9 bases are shared with TRBD2. Trimming took 8 bases from V and 4 from J; bases not matched to a gene: 6. Per the germline V gene, CDR1 is MNHNS and CDR2 is SASEGT. The CDR3 contains 13 residues. The CDR3 protein is CASGTSNRYEQYF. The CDR3 bases are TGTGCCAGCGGGACTAGCAACCGATACGAGCAGTACTTC.

This chain uses TRBV6-5 with TRBJ2-7; 8 nucleotides align to TRBD2. CDR3 size: 15 residues. V lost 0 bases and J lost 6; bases outside the gene matches: 7. Per germline, CDR1 MNHEY and CDR2 SVGAGI. The CDR3 sequence: CASSYSGLVPSEQYF. In nucleotides, the CDR3 is TGTGCCAGCAGTTACTCGGGACTAGTCCCTAGCGAGCAGTACTTC.

This clonotype was seen ten or more times. The V call is TRBV9, the J call TRBJ1-3; tentative D call: TRBD1 (5 bases). The CDR3 has 15 amino acids. V gave up 4 bases and J gave up 4 bases, with 15 bases separating them. Germline V gene sequence: CDR1 SGDLS, CDR2 YYNGEE. CDR3 nucleotide sequence: TGTGCCAGCAGCCCCGGACCAGGGTTCGGAAACACCATATATTTT. Amino acid sequence: CASSPGPGFGNTIYF.

The sample holds a few counts of this clonotype. This chain links TRBV9 with TRBJ2-5; 11 bases match TRBD2. Germline V lookup: CDR1 SGDLS, CDR2 YYNGEE. The CDR3 is 17 residues long. V shed 0 bases, J shed 2 bases, and the junction held 6 bases outside the gene matches. The CDR3: CASSVGPLAGGQETQYF. In DNA, the CDR3 is TGTGCCAGCAGCGTAGGCCCCCTAGCGGGAGGTCAAGAGACCCAGTACTTC.

The gene calls are TRBV27 and TRBJ2-3; 8 nucleotides agree with TRBD1. The germline CDR1 and CDR2 sequences are MNHEY and SMNVEV (reference sequence). The CDR3 is 15 amino acids. J was trimmed by 2 bases and V by 6 bases; bases with no gene match: 7. The CDR3 DNA sequence: TGTGCCAGCAGCCTAGGGGACAGGTTCACAGATACGCAGTATTTT. It codes for CASSLGDRFTDTQYF.